The TCR delta chain under discussion was sequenced for a study of γδ T cells in repeated Plasmodium falciparum infection. Findings and limits, study-wide: Many TCRgamma sequences overlapped between individuals in stable Vgamma9/Vdelta2+ repertoires.

In the case of this clone: Its antigen is undetermined. A far larger clone lies a single base away; this is likely a read error.

TCRdb reanalysed the multiplex PCR reads with CATT. The sample includes 50,000 to 65,000 delta-chain clones, about 1.5% of them seen just once. Bulk repertoires came from Vgamma9/Vdelta2+ or Vdelta2-negative gammadelta T cells flow-sorted from PBMC. The germline gives CDR1 GEAIGNYY, CDR2 EKD. This CDR3 has 20 amino acids. No J gene was called, and the V gene is TRDV2; the table gives TRDD3 as D, unverified against the DNA. The specimen sequenced was gamma-delta T cells from blood. This clonotype originated in a pool of human donors (malaria-infected and uninfected, not separated). The CDR3 DNA sequence: TGTGCCTGTGACACCGGTTCCGGACCTCCGAGGGGGAGGTACACCGATAAACTCATCTTC. This sequence encodes CACDTGSGPPRGRYTDKLIF.